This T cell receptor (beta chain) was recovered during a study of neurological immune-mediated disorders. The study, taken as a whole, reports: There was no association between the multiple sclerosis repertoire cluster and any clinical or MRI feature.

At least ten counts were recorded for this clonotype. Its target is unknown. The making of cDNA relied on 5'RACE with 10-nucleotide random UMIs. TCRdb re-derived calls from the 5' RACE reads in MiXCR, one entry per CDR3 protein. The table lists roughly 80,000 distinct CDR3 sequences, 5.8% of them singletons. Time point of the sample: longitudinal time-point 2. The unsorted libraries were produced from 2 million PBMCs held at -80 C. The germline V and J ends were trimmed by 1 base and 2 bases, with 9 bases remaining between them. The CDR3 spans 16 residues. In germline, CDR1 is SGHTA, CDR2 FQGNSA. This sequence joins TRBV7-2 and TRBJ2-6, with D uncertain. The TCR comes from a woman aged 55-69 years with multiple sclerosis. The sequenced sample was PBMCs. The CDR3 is CASSLEAPTGANVLTF. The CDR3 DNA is TGTGCCAGCAGCTTAGAGGCCCCCACTGGGGCCAACGTCCTGACTTTC.